Each of the 24 T cell receptor beta chains below was sequenced from the same sample in a study of T cell repertoires in cytomegalovirus infection (dated by TCRdb to between 2018 and 2020). In light of the paper, this sample's treatment or condition label describes: in vitro stimulation with specific CMV peptide epitopes to enrich CMV-specific T cells. For these TCRs, the target antigens are not known. TCRdb names Illumina HiSeq 1500 as the instrument used. The public sequencing data were trimmed at Q25 with fastp and processed into clonotypes with MiXCR by TCRdb, which kept only in-frame beta chains. Identical CDR3 proteins give one entry, which carries the most common genes and DNA. This sample has just over 450,000 distinct CDR3 sequences in its table, and under 55% of those were observed once. 43% of the sample lies in the top ten. The input for sequencing was cultured PBMCs, taken from culture after CMV antigen stimulation. These receptors all come from a human donor in good health (CMV status not recorded). Some clones in this sample may be carry-over from other donors' samples.

This clonotype was seen at least ten times. V and J are TRBV7-2 and TRBJ2-7; 7 bases align to TRBD2. Per the germline V gene, CDR1 is SGHTA and CDR2 is FQGNSA. The CDR3 loop spans 14 amino acids. Unmatched junction bases numbered 6, after V lost 4 bases and J lost 3 bases. This chain's CDR3 is CASSSGRGNYEQYF. CDR3 nucleotides: TGTGCCAGCAGCTCCGGGCGGGGGAACTACGAGCAGTACTTC.

This clonotype was picked up a small number of times. The chain joins TRBV12-3 or TRBV12-4 to TRBJ2-3, with D perhaps being TRBD1 or TRBD2 (6 bases each). V was trimmed by 3 bases and J by 6 bases, leaving 13 bases between them. The CDR3 loop spans 14 amino acids. The CDR3 region is CASSFTGARDTQYF. Written as DNA, the CDR3 is TGTGCCAGCAGTTTTACGGGGGCTAGGGATACGCAGTATTTT.

The V call is TRBV4-1, the J call TRBJ1-2, with D possibly being TRBD1 (5 bases). Germline lookup yields CDR1 MGHRA and CDR2 YSYEKL. V was trimmed by 0 bases and J by 8 bases, leaving 22 bases between them. The CDR3 sequence is 17 residues long. This chain's CDR3 is CASSQDVTVERGSGYTF. The CDR3 nucleotides read TGCGCCAGCAGCCAAGATGTAACAGTTGAGCGGGGGAGCGGCTACACCTTC.

The CDR3 spells CASSLSASKLEQYF. The CDR3 coding sequence is TGTGCCAGCAGCCTATCGGCTAGCAAGCTCGAGCAGTACTTC. The chain recombines TRBV7-2 with TRBJ2-7; tentatively, D is TRBD2 (5 bases). The CDR3 is 14 residues long. V was pared by 5 bases and J by 6 bases, with 17 bases between. Germline V lookup: CDR1 SGHTA, CDR2 FQGNSA.

This CDR3 is CASSFQQDNEQFF. The CDR3 coding sequence is TGTGCCAGCAGCTTTCAACAGGACAATGAGCAGTTCTTC. J is TRBJ2-1 and V is TRBV7-2; D is perhaps TRBD1 (5 bases). There are 13 residues in the CDR3. Germline CDR1 SGHTA, CDR2 FQGNSA. Trimming left V 3 bases short and J 5 bases short, with 8 bases between.

The chain recombines TRBV11-1 with TRBJ2-5, with D unclear. The germline V and J ends were trimmed by 2 bases and 5 bases, with 15 bases remaining between them. Looked up from germline, CDR1 is SGHAT and CDR2 is FQDESV (reference sequence). The length of the CDR3 is 15 residues. This CDR3 reads CASSLIGSAWETQYF. The CDR3 DNA reads TGTGCCAGCAGCTTAATAGGGTCGGCTTGGGAGACCCAGTACTTC. The full variable domain, in which reference TRBV11-1 and TRBJ2-5 provide the parts outside the CDR3, is EAEVAQSPRYKITEKSQAVAFWCDPISGHATLYWYRQILGQGPELLVQFQDESVVDDSQLPKDRFSAERLKGVDSTLKIQPAELGDSAMYLCASSLIGSAWETQYFGPGTRLLVL.

This chain joins TRBV12-3 or TRBV12-4 and TRBJ2-3; D ambiguous. This CDR3 is 15 amino acids long. The V end lost 6 bases, the J end lost 0 bases, and 13 bases lay between the germline ends. CDR3 residues: CASSSHYTSTDTQYF. Written as DNA, the CDR3 is TGTGCCAGCAGCAGCCACTATACTAGCACAGATACGCAGTATTTT.

This clonotype was seen a few times. The chain carries TRBV7-2 and TRBJ2-3; D gene unclear. With 3 bases removed from V and 0 bases from J, the gap between germline ends came to 31 bases. Germline CDR1 and CDR2: SGHTA and FQGNSA. The CDR3 length is 22 residues. DNA of the CDR3: TGTGCCAGCAGCTTTGGTCTCCGGTTTACTTTTCAGTCTGGGATGAGCACAGATACGCAGTATTTT. Protein product: CASSFGLRFTFQSGMSTDTQYF.

The chain carries TRBV7-9 and TRBJ1-3, with a tentative D call TRBD1 (6 bases). V lost 5 bases, J lost 1 base, and 18 bases lay in between. CDR1 SEHNR and CDR2 FQNEAQ come from the germline V gene (reference sequence). This CDR3 region has 17 residues. CDR3 nucleotide sequence: TGTGCCAGCAGCGTAGATCTGGGGGGCGCGTCTGGAAACACCATATATTTT. This translates into CASSVDLGGASGNTIYF.

The chain links TRBV7-2 to TRBJ2-5; possibly TRBD1 for D (5 bases). CDR3 length: 13 residues. Germline V lookup: CDR1 SGHTA, CDR2 FQGNSA. V lost 5 bases, J lost 0 bases, and 7 bases lay in between. The CDR3: CASSRQYQETQYF. The CDR3 DNA sequence: TGTGCCAGCAGCCGACAGTACCAAGAGACCCAGTACTTC.

This clonotype was counted at least ten times. This sequence joins TRBV7-2 and TRBJ2-3, with 7 bases fitting TRBD2. CDR1 is SGHTA, CDR2 FQGNSA, per germline. This CDR3 is built from 15 residues. J lost 5 bases, V lost 5 bases, and 10 bases had no gene match. CDR3 DNA: TGTGCCAGCAGCCCTAGCGGTTTAACGGTAGATACGCAGTATTTT. Its translation is CASSPSGLTVDTQYF.

This clonotype was seen just once. The V and J genes are TRBV4-1 and TRBJ1-1, with unresolved D. CDR1 and CDR2 from the germline V gene are MGHRA and YSYEKL. With 2 bases removed from V and 8 bases from J, the gap between germline ends came to 9 bases. The CDR3 is 12 amino acids. This CDR3 reads CASSQNNEEAFF. The CDR3 DNA reads TGCGCCAGCAGCCAAAATAACGAAGAAGCTTTCTTT.

The CDR3 nucleotides are TGTGCCAGCAGTGAAGAAACTAGCACAGATACGCAGTATTTT. This translates into CASSEETSTDTQYF. The chain has TRBV6-1 and TRBJ2-3; D unresolved. V lost 1 base and J lost 0, with 5 bases in between. Germline V gene data show CDR1 as MNHNS and CDR2 as SASEGT. There are 14 residues in the CDR3.

The chain is built from TRBV19 and TRBJ1-1; D gene ambiguous. Germline V gene data show CDR1 as LNHDA and CDR2 as SQIVND (reference sequence). The CDR3 length is 13 residues. V shed 8 bases and J shed 3 bases, with 13 bases lying between them. In nucleotides, the CDR3 is TGTGCCAGTTGTACCGGGTTCTACACTGAAGCTTTCTTT. Translated, it gives CASCTGFYTEAFF.

The J gene is TRBJ2-1, the V gene TRBV12-3 or TRBV12-4, with 7 bases identical to TRBD1. The CDR3 length is 14 residues. V lost 5 bases to trimming and J lost 7 bases; unmatched junction nucleotides: 8. Written as DNA, the CDR3 is TGTGCCAGCAGTAGGGGGCTACTGTCAAATGAGCAGTTCTTC. This gives the protein CASSRGLLSNEQFF.

CDR3 loop: CAISLDRGGEAFF. As DNA, the CDR3 is TGTGCCATCAGTTTGGACAGGGGTGGTGAAGCTTTCTTT. V gene TRBV10-3 combines with J gene TRBJ1-1; TRBD1 matches 9 bases. CDR3 size: 13 residues. CDR1 is ENHRY and CDR2 is SYGVKD in the germline V gene. The V segment lost 5 bases and the J segment 7 bases; nucleotides outside the gene matches: 5.

This rearrangement joins TRBV7-2 to TRBJ2-2, with a tentative D call TRBD1 (6 bases). Per germline, CDR1 SGHTA and CDR2 FQGNSA. V shed 2 bases and J shed 5 bases, with 18 bases lying between them. The CDR3 is 17 residues long. For the CDR3, the DNA is TGTGCCAGCAGCTTAATCTCCGAGGCCCAGGGGACCGGGGAGCTGTTTTTT. It encodes CASSLISEAQGTGELFF.

The chain combines TRBV6-5 with TRBJ2-5; 9 bases are shared with TRBD1. V shed 8 bases, J shed 4 bases, and the junction held 11 bases outside the gene matches. The length of the CDR3 is 15 residues. Germline values: CDR1 MNHEY, CDR2 SVGAGI. CDR3: CASSQDRGQGETQYF. Written as DNA, the CDR3 is TGTGCCAGCTCCCAGGACAGGGGTCAAGGAGAGACCCAGTACTTC.

The genes are TRBV20-1 and TRBJ2-3; 9 bases fit TRBD1. J gave up 4 bases and V 5 bases, and 10 bases lay outside the gene matches. The CDR3 totals 15 residues. Looked up from germline, CDR1 is DFQATT and CDR2 is SNEGSKA (reference sequence). The CDR3 loop reads CSAPAPGQGSDTQYF. The CDR3 coding sequence is TGCAGTGCTCCCGCTCCGGGACAGGGTTCAGATACGCAGTATTTT.

This clonotype has more than one count but fewer than ten. The chain joins TRBV7-9 to TRBJ2-1; no firm D call. The germline CDR1 and CDR2 sequences are SEHNR and FQNEAQ (reference sequence). Trimming removed 0 bases from V and 9 bases from J, with 6 bases in between. The CDR3 contains 12 residues. CDR3 residues: CASSLARGEQFF. CDR3 DNA: TGTGCCAGCAGCTTAGCTCGTGGTGAGCAGTTCTTC.

The V and J genes are TRBV29-1 and TRBJ2-1; no clear D. The CDR3 loop spans 16 amino acids. The germline V gene has CDR1 SQVTM and CDR2 ANQGSEA. The ends were cut back, 4 bases at V and 2 bases at J, with 18 bases in the middle. CDR3 sequence reads: CSVGMGLNSPYNEQFF. DNA for the CDR3: TGCAGCGTTGGAATGGGATTGAACTCCCCCTACAATGAGCAGTTCTTC.

The table lists this clonotype with a few counts. The chain combines TRBV4-3 with TRBJ1-1; 9 nucleotides line up with TRBD1. Germline V gives CDR1 LGHNA, CDR2 YSLEER. This CDR3 has 17 residues. Trimming took 1 base from V and 3 from J; bases not matched to a gene: 9. The CDR3 region is CASSQGGTGTLDTEAFF. The CDR3 DNA follows: TGCGCCAGCAGCCAAGGAGGGACAGGGACTTTAGACACTGAAGCTTTCTTT.

This chain links TRBV12-3 or TRBV12-4 with TRBJ1-5; 8 bases fit TRBD1. The ends lost 5 bases at V and 4 bases at J; junction bases unmatched: 7. CDR3 length equals 15 residues. CDR3: CASSRHGQGNQPQHF. CDR3 DNA: TGTGCCAGCAGTCGCCACGGACAGGGTAATCAGCCCCAGCATTTT.

Only a few counts were recorded for this clonotype. The chain is built from TRBV11-2 and TRBJ1-6, with D unclear. V was cut by 5 bases and J by 6 bases, with 2 bases left in between. The CDR3 spans 11 residues. The germline gives CDR1 SGHAT, CDR2 FQNNGV. The DNA of the CDR3 is TGTGCCAGCAGCATTAATTCACCCCTCCACTTT. Translated, it gives CASSINSPLHF.